This is a list of T cell receptor beta chains from one sample in a study of CD8+ T cells in alopecia areata. Generated by immunoSEQ multiplex PCR, the TCRdb table keeps only in-frame clones and is missing some. In the table there are 150,000 to 200,000 clones, just under 65% of which are singletons. The sequencing here drew on CD4+ T cells sorted from blood, taken around week 50, from a patient treated with tofacitinib. These receptors were taken from a human donor with alopecia areata. CDR3s include the opening cysteine and the closing phenylalanine or tryptophan. The D gene is left open where the match is weak. Size is stated for part of the rows, as once, few or many counts, or as a class when the clone is expanded.

clone_size,j_call,d_call,v_call,cdr3_nt,cdr3_aa
.,TRBJ2-3,.,TRBV10-3,TGTGCCATCAGTGACCAAAGACAGGGGCGGGGGACAGATACGCAGTATTTT,CAISDQRQGRGTDTQYF
few,TRBJ2-1,.,TRBV28,TGTGCCAGCACCCCGGAGGTGGGTCGATTGAGCTCCTACAATGAGCAGTTCTTC,CASTPEVGRLSSYNEQFF
.,TRBJ2-7,TRBD2,TRBV7-9,TGTGCCAGCAGCCCGCGGACTAGCGGGGGATACGAGCAGTACTTC,CASSPRTSGGYEQYF
.,TRBJ2-7,.,TRBV25-1,TGTGCCAGCAGCCCTTTCAACAGCGGATCCTACGAGCAGTACTTC,CASSPFNSGSYEQYF
.,TRBJ1-1,.,TRBV2,TGTGCCAGCTCGAGAGGATGGGAGAACACTGAAGCTTTCTTT,CASSRGWENTEAFF
.,TRBJ2-7,.,TRBV13,TGTGCCAGCAGCGGGAGAGGTCTCCGCTCATACGAGCAGTACTTC,CASSGRGLRSYEQYF
.,TRBJ2-3,.,TRBV9,TGTGCCAGCAGCGTAGCGACGTCCTCTTTGGTTGGCACAGATACGCAGTATTTT,CASSVATSSLVGTDTQYF
.,TRBJ1-2,.,TRBV4-1,TGCGCCAGCAGCCAAGTGAAAGATGGCTACACCTTC,CASSQVKDGYTF
.,TRBJ2-2,.,TRBV5-1,TGCGCCAGCAGCTTGTCAGGGACCCATAACCCGAACACCGGGGAGCTGTTTTTT,CASSLSGTHNPNTGELFF
once,TRBJ1-1,.,TRBV9,TGTGCCAGCAGCGTCTCCCCAGGGGTCGACGAAGCTTTCTTT,CASSVSPGVDEAFF
few,TRBJ2-3,TRBD2,TRBV5-1,TGCGCCAGCAGCTTGGGGCGGGGAGGGGATACGCAGTATTTT,CASSLGRGGDTQYF
.,TRBJ1-1,TRBD1,TRBV29-1,TGCAGCGTACCCGCGGACAGGATGAACACTGAAGCTTTCTTT,CSVPADRMNTEAFF
.,TRBJ1-2,TRBD1,TRBV29-1,TGCAGCGTTCCCTTTAAAGGGGGCACTAACTATGGCTACACCTTC,CSVPFKGGTNYGYTF
.,TRBJ2-1,.,TRBV7-2,TGTGCCAGCAGCTTTACAGGGTACCATGAGCAGTTCTTC,CASSFTGYHEQFF
few,TRBJ2-3,.,TRBV30,TGTGCCTGGAGTCGCCCAGGATCCGATCGCACAGATACGCAGTATTTT,CAWSRPGSDRTDTQYF
.,TRBJ2-7,.,TRBV6-5,TGTGCCAGCGGAATTTCTGCCTACTCCTACGAGCAGTACTTC,CASGISAYSYEQYF
.,TRBJ2-7,.,TRBV29-1,TGCAGCGTTGAAGTAGGGGACGGCTACGAGCAGTACTTC,CSVEVGDGYEQYF
.,TRBJ1-2,.,TRBV6-1,TGTGCCAGCAGTGAAGCGCCTGTCGACTATGGCTACACCTTC,CASSEAPVDYGYTF
.,TRBJ1-5,TRBD1,TRBV2,TGTGCCAGCAGTGAAGGTTCTAGACAGGGCCGTAGGCAGCCCCAGCATTTT,CASSEGSRQGRRQPQHF
few,TRBJ2-7,.,TRBV10-3,TGTGCCATCAGTCAGGGAAACTACGAGCAGTACTTC,CAISQGNYEQYF
.,TRBJ1-2,.,TRBV30,TGTGCCTGGAGTGAGGGACATCAAGCTAACTATGGCTACACCTTC,CAWSEGHQANYGYTF
.,TRBJ2-6,.,TRBV11-2,TGTGCCAGCAGCCTAGGCGGGGTCCCGAGAGGGGCCAACGTCCTGACTTTC,CASSLGGVPRGANVLTF
.,TRBJ1-2,.,TRBV7-2,TGTGCCAGCAGCTTCAGTGGCCGATCTAACTATGGCTACACCTTC,CASSFSGRSNYGYTF
few,TRBJ2-1,.,TRBV7-8,TGTGCCAGCAGCTTACGCGGACACCCGGGACTCAATGAGCAGTTCTTC,CASSLRGHPGLNEQFF
few,TRBJ2-7,.,TRBV5-1,TGCGCCAGCAGCATCGAAATCTACTACGAGCAGTACTTC,CASSIEIYYEQYF
few,TRBJ2-3,TRBD2,TRBV5-1,TGCGCCAGCAGCTTGGCGCCTAGCGGGGGTGCAGATACGCAGTATTTT,CASSLAPSGGADTQYF
.,TRBJ2-1,.,TRBV4-3,TGCGCCAGCAGCCAAGAGGTTCGCGCTGCTCCATATGAGCAGTTCTTC,CASSQEVRAAPYEQFF
.,TRBJ2-2,TRBD1,TRBV4-3,TGCGCCAGCAGCCGAGGACAGGGAGCCGGGGAGCTGTTTTTT,CASSRGQGAGELFF
.,TRBJ1-2,.,TRBV9,TGTGCCAGCAGCGCCCTTACCGCCGGGGGCTACACCTTC,CASSALTAGGYTF
.,TRBJ2-3,.,TRBV30,TGTGCCTGGAGCGCGGGCCGCACAGATACGCAGTATTTT,CAWSAGRTDTQYF
few,TRBJ1-1,.,TRBV30,TGTGCCTGGAGTGTACGGAACCAGAACACTGAAGCTTTCTTT,CAWSVRNQNTEAFF
.,TRBJ1-2,.,TRBV4-1,TGCGCCAGCAGCCAAACCGGGACCGACTATGGCTACACCTTC,CASSQTGTDYGYTF
.,TRBJ1-1,TRBD1,TRBV6-5,TGTGCCAGCAGGGACAGGGCCGCCACTGAAGCTTTCTTT,CASRDRAATEAFF
.,TRBJ1-6,.,TRBV7-3,TGTGCCAGCAGACCCGGGCCGCCAAATTCACCCCTCCACTTT,CASRPGPPNSPLHF
.,TRBJ1-5,TRBD1,TRBV27,TGTGCCAGCAGCCCCAGACAGGGTTGGCAGCCCCAGCATTTT,CASSPRQGWQPQHF
.,TRBJ2-5,.,TRBV29-1,TGCAGCGTTCTACAGGGTACGACCCAGTACTTC,CSVLQGTTQYF
.,TRBJ2-5,.,TRBV2,TGTGCCAGCAGTGTAGAGACCCAGTACTTC,CASSVETQYF
once,TRBJ2-3,.,TRBV9,TGTGCCAGCAGCCCCCTGGGCGGAGACACAGATACGCAGTATTTT,CASSPLGGDTDTQYF
.,TRBJ1-4,TRBD1,TRBV30,TGTGCCTGGACCCCGGGACAGGGAGCAACTAATGAAAAACTGTTTTTT,CAWTPGQGATNEKLFF
.,TRBJ2-3,.,TRBV7-6,TGTGCCAGCAGCCCGACTAGCACAGATACGCAGTATTTT,CASSPTSTDTQYF
few,TRBJ2-2,.,TRBV29-1,TGCAGCGCGAGGGGGAACACCGGGGAGCTGTTTTTT,CSARGNTGELFF
.,TRBJ1-4,.,TRBV15,TGTGCCACCAGCAGAGATCAAGGTGAAAAACTGTTTTTT,CATSRDQGEKLFF
.,TRBJ2-3,TRBD2,TRBV7-2,TGTGCCAGCAGCCTTACTAGCGGGAGCACAGATACGCAGTATTTT,CASSLTSGSTDTQYF
.,TRBJ2-1,TRBD2,TRBV6-5,TGTGCCAGCAGTCTCGGACTAGCTGTGAATGAGCAGTTCTTC,CASSLGLAVNEQFF
.,TRBJ1-1,.,TRBV7-2,TGTGCCAGCAGCTTAGCGCTAAGACAGCCTGAAGCTTTCTTT,CASSLALRQPEAFF
.,TRBJ2-7,.,TRBV29-1,TGCAGCGTTGAGAGCGGGACAGGATTATCCTACGAGCAGTACTTC,CSVESGTGLSYEQYF
.,TRBJ2-3,TRBD2,TRBV29-1,TGCAGCGCTGGAAGGCTAGCGGGGTCCCACGATACGCAGTATTTT,CSAGRLAGSHDTQYF
.,TRBJ1-2,.,TRBV2,TGTGCCAGCAGTGAACATCACGTTATACAGGGTAGCTACACCTTC,CASSEHHVIQGSYTF
few,TRBJ2-6,.,TRBV29-1,TGCAGCGTTGAAGAACTCGGGAGTCTGGGAGGGGCCAACGTCCTGACTTTC,CSVEELGSLGGANVLTF